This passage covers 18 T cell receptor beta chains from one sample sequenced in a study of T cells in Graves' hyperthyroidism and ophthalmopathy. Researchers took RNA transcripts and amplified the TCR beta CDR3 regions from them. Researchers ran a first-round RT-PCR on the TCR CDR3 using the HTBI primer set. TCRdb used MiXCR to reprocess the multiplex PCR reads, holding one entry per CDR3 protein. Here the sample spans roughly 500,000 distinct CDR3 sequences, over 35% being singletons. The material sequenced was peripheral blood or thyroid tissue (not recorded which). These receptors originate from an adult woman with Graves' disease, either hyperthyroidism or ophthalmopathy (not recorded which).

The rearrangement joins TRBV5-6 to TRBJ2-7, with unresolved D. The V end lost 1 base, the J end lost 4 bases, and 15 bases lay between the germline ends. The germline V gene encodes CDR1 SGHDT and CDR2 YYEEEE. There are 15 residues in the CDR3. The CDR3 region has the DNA TGTGCCAGCAGCTTGAGGCCAGGTCTTGGTTACGAGCAGTACTTC. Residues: CASSLRPGLGYEQYF.

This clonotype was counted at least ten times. In nucleotides, the CDR3 is TGTGCCAGTAGTATAGATAGGGCCCTCGGCGGCTACACCTTC. Protein: CASSIDRALGGYTF. The chain combines TRBV19 with TRBJ1-2; D is undetermined. The CDR3 covers 14 residues. Germline V gene data show CDR1 as LNHDA and CDR2 as SQIVND (reference sequence). Trimming took 0 bases from V and 8 from J, leaving 13 bases between them.

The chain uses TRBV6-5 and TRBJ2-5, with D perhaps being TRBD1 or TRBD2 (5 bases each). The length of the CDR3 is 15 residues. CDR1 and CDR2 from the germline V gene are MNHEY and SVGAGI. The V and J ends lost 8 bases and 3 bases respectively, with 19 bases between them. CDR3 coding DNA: TGTGCCAGCGCCCCTCTTTTGGGGGTTGAAGAGACCCAGTACTTC. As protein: CASAPLLGVEETQYF.

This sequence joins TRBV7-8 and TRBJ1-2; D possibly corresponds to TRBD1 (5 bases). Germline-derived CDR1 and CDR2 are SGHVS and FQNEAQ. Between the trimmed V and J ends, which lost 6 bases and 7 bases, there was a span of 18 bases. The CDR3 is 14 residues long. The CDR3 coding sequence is TGTGCCAGCAGAATGGTGCGGGGCGCGAGTGGCTACACCTTC. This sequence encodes CASRMVRGASGYTF. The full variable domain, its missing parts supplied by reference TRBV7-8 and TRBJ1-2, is GAGVSQSPRYKVAKRGQDVALRCDPISGHVSLFWYQQALGQGPEFLTYFQNEAQLDKSGLPSDRFFAERPEGSVSTLKIQRTQQEDSAVYLCASRMVRGASGYTFGSGTRLTVV.

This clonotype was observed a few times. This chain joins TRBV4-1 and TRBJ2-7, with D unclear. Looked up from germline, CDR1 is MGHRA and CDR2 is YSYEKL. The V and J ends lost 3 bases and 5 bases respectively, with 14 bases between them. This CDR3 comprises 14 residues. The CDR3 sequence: CASSQDQNTHEQYF. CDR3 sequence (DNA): TGCGCCAGCAGCCAGGATCAAAATACCCACGAGCAGTACTTC.

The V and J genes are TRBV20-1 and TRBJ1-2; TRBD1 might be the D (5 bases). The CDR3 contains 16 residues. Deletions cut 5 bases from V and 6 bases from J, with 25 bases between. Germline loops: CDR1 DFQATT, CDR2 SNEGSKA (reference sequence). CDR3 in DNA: TGCAGTGCTCGAGGCGGGAACACTTCCGGGGACGATGGCTACACCTTC. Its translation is CSARGGNTSGDDGYTF.

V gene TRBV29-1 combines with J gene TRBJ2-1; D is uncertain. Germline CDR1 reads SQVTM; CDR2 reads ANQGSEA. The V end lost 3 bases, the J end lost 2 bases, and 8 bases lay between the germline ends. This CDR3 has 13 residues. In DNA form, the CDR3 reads TGCAGCGTTGACCGCACAGCCTACAATGAGCAGTTCTTC. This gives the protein CSVDRTAYNEQFF.

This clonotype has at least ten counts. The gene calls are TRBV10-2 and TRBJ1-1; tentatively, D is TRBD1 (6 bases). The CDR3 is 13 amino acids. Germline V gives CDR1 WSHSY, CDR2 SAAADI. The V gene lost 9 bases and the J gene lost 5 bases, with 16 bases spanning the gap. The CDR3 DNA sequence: TGCGCCAGGAGAAGGGGGGAGGATACTGAAGCTTTCTTT. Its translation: CARRRGEDTEAFF.

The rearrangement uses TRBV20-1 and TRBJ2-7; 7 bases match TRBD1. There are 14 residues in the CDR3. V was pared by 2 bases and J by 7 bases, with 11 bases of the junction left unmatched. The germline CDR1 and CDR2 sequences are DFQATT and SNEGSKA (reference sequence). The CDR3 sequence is CSARPHTGAREQYF. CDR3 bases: TGCAGTGCTAGACCTCACACAGGGGCGCGAGAGCAGTACTTC.

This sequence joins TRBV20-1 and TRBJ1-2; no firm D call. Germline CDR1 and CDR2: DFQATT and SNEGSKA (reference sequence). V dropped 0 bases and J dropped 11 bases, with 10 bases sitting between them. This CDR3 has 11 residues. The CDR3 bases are TGCAGTGCTAGAGACCATCCTTTGTACACCTTC. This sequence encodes CSARDHPLYTF.

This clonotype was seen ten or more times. CDR3 residues: CASSLPGNYGYTF. DNA for the CDR3: TGTGCCAGCAGCCTACCGGGAAACTATGGCTACACCTTC. This chain links TRBV14 with TRBJ1-2; no firm D call. V lost 4 bases and J 2 bases, leaving 8 bases between the germline ends. Germline V CDR1 and CDR2: SGHDN, FVKESK. The CDR3 runs to 13 residues.

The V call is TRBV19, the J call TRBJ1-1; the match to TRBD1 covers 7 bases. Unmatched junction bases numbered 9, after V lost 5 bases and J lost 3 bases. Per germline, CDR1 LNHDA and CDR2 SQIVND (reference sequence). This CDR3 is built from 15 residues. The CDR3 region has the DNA TGTGCCAGTAGTGCGAGAGACAGGGCGGACACTGAAGCTTTCTTT. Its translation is CASSARDRADTEAFF.

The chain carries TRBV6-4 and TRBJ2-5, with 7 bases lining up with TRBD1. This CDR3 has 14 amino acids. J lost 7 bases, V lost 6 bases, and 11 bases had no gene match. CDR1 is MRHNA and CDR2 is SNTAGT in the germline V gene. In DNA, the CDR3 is TGTGCCAGCAGCGAAACAGGGGACGCGGCGACCCAGTACTTC. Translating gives CASSETGDAATQYF.

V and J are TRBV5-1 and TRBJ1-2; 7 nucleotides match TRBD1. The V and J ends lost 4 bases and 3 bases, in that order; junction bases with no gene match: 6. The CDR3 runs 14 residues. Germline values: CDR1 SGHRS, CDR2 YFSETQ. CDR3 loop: CASSKDRAHYGYTF. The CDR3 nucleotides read TGCGCCAGCAGCAAAGACAGGGCCCACTATGGCTACACCTTC.

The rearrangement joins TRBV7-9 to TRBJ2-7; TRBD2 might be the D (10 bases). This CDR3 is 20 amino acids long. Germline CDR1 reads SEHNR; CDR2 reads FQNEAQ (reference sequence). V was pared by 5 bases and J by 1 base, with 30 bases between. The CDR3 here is CASSPGPGQGWTSGSYEQYF. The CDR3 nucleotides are TGTGCCAGCAGCCCGGGTCCCGGACAGGGGTGGACTAGCGGTTCCTACGAGCAGTACTTC.

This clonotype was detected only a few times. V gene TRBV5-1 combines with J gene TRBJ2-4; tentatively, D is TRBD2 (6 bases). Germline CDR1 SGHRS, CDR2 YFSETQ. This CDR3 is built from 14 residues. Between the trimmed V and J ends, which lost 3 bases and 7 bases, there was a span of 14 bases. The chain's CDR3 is CASSSAVAGNIQYF. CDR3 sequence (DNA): TGCGCCAGCAGCTCCGCGGTGGCGGGGAACATTCAGTACTTC. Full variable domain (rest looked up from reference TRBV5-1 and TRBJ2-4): KAGVTQTPRYLIKTRGQQVTLSCSPISGHRSVSWYQQTPGQGLQFLFEYFSETQRNKGNFPGRFSGRQFSNSRSEMNVSTLELGDSALYLCASSSAVAGNIQYFGAGTRLSVL.

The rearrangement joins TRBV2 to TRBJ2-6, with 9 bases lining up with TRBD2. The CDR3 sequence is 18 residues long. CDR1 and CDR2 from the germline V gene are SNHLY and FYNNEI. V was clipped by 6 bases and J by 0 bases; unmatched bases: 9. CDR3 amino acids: CASSPREGIYSGANVLTF. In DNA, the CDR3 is TGTGCCAGCAGCCCGCGGGAGGGGATATACTCTGGGGCCAACGTCCTGACTTTC. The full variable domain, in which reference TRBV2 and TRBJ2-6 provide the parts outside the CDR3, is EPEVTQTPSHQVTQMGQEVILRCVPISNHLYFYWYRQILGQKVEFLVSFYNNEISEKSEIFDDQFSVERPDGSNFTLKIRSTKLEDSAMYFCASSPREGIYSGANVLTFGAGSRLTVL.

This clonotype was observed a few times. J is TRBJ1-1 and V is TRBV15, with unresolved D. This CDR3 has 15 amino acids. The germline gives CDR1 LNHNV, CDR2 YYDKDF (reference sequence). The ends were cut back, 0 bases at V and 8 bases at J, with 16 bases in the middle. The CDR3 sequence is CATSRDNGRAGEAFF. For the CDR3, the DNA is TGTGCCACCAGCAGAGATAATGGGAGGGCAGGCGAAGCTTTCTTT.